This T cell receptor beta chain was identified during a study of T cell changes during pregnancy in multiple sclerosis. The germline V and J ends were trimmed by 0 bases and 5 bases, with 13 bases remaining between them. This CDR3 has 15 amino acids. Germline V gives CDR1 LGHNT, CDR2 FRNRAP. Generated by immunoSEQ multiplex PCR, the TCRdb table keeps only in-frame clones and is missing some. The table lists 100,000 to 140,000 clones, approximately 90% of them singletons. This sequence was found in a female donor in good health, enrolled as a control in a pregnancy study. This specimen was peripheral blood, taken in the third trimester of pregnancy. The chain combines TRBV12-5 with TRBJ1-1; tentatively, D is TRBD1 (6 bases). CDR3: CASGLVGGRLTEAFF. The CDR3, as DNA: TGTGCTAGTGGTTTGGTGGGGGGGCGGTTGACTGAAGCTTTCTTT.